These 21 T cell receptor beta chains share one sample of origin, sequenced in a study of beta chain features in type 1 diabetes. Overall study findings and caveats: The study found moderately but significantly shorter TCRB CDR3s in all four CD4+ subsets of Type 1 diabetes patients.

Their target antigens are unknown. Expressed TCRB transcripts were sequenced because the entire RNA isolate underwent reverse transcription. Using immunoSEQ multiplex PCR, the repertoire was profiled, and TCRdb retains in-frame clones only, with some absent. The sample consists of 200,000 to 300,000 clones, roughly 11% of them appearing once. Sequencing was done on a sample of naive CD4+ T cells from blood. These receptors were obtained from a man aged 25 to 40 with type 1 diabetes.

This clone was counted only a few times. This chain connects TRBV4-2 to TRBJ2-7; 9 bases are a match to TRBD2. The CDR3 is made up of 16 amino acids. V lost 1 base and J lost 6; bases outside the gene matches: 10. Germline V lookup: CDR1 LGHNA, CDR2 YNFKEQ. The CDR3 nucleotides are TGTGCCAGCAGCCAAGTTCAGCTAGCGGGGCAGGTCGAGCAGTACTTC. Translating it yields CASSQVQLAGQVEQYF.

Worth noting for this clone: This sample includes further DNA sequences coding for the same CDR3. The V and J genes are TRBV5-1 and TRBJ2-7; 7 bases are shared with TRBD1. The CDR3 covers 14 residues. The V and J ends lost 0 bases and 3 bases, in that order; junction bases with no gene match: 3. Per the germline V gene, CDR1 is SGHRS and CDR2 is YFSETQ. The CDR3: CASSLAGQSYEQYF. Written as DNA, the CDR3 is TGCGCCAGCAGCTTGGCGGGACAGAGCTACGAGCAGTACTTC.

This chain links TRBV4-3 with TRBJ2-1, with TRBD1 matching 8 bases. The trim removed 9 bases at V and 2 bases at J, leaving 9 bases unmatched. This CDR3 is built from 15 residues. Germline CDR1 LGHNA, CDR2 YSLEER. The CDR3 reads CASSTQGETYNEQFF. DNA of the CDR3: TGCGCCAGTAGTACACAGGGGGAAACCTACAATGAGCAGTTCTTC.

This clone occurred a few times. V is TRBV19 and J is TRBJ1-5; a weak D match, TRBD1 (6 bases). The CDR3 has 15 amino acids. Germline values: CDR1 LNHDA, CDR2 SQIVND (reference sequence). Trimming stripped 6 bases from V and 6 bases from J, with 18 bases between. CDR3 residues: CASRATGPSRQPQHF. Here the CDR3 DNA reads TGTGCCAGTAGGGCGACAGGTCCTAGCCGTCAGCCCCAGCATTTT.

There are a few counts of this clone. The chain employs TRBV7-9 and TRBJ2-5; the D gene is possibly TRBD2 (5 bases). The V gene's germline CDR1 is SEHNR and CDR2 FQNEAQ (reference sequence). The V end was cut by 1 base, the J end by 4 bases, with 13 bases between. This CDR3 comprises 15 residues. The CDR3 loop reads CASSLGLALGETQYF. As DNA, the CDR3 is TGTGCCAGCAGCTTAGGGTTAGCGCTGGGAGAGACCCAGTACTTC.

This clone was seen only a few times. The V call is TRBV12-5, the J call TRBJ2-7; the match to TRBD1 covers 9 bases. Germline V CDR1 and CDR2: LGHNT, FRNRAP. V was pared by 3 bases and J by 3 bases, with 3 bases of the junction left unmatched. The CDR3 is made up of 14 amino acids. In DNA, the CDR3 is TGTGCTAGTGGTTTTACGGGACAGGGCTACGAGCAGTACTTC. It codes for CASGFTGQGYEQYF. Based on the CDR3 plus reference TRBV12-5 and TRBJ2-7, the full variable domain is DARVTQTPRHKVTEMGQEVTMRCQPILGHNTVFWYRQTMMQGLELLAYFRNRAPLDDSGMPKDRFSAEMPDATLATLKIQPSEPRDSAVYFCASGFTGQGYEQYFGPGTRLTVT.

This clone was seen more than once but under ten times. The rearrangement links TRBV4-1 to TRBJ1-5; D gene uncertain. CDR3 length: 15 residues. With 5 bases removed from V and 6 bases from J, the gap between germline ends came to 17 bases. Germline assignment: CDR1 MGHRA and CDR2 YSYEKL. In nucleotides, the CDR3 is TGCGCCAGCAGCGAATTTATCCGGGGTGGTCAGCCCCAGCATTTT. The encoded protein is CASSEFIRGGQPQHF.

The chain couples TRBV27 to TRBJ2-3, with TRBD1 matching over 8 bases. Germline CDR1 reads MNHEY; CDR2 reads SMNVEV (reference sequence). V was clipped by 4 bases and J by 6 bases; unmatched bases: 12. This CDR3 is built from 16 residues. The CDR3 DNA reads as TGTGCCAGCAGTTCAGTCATCCCAGGGGGCTGGGATACGCAGTATTTT. Its translation is CASSSVIPGGWDTQYF.

This clone was counted a few times. As DNA, the CDR3 is TGTGCCAGCAGCTTTGGATGGGAGACGTTTAGCACAGATACGCAGTATTTT. Its protein product is CASSFGWETFSTDTQYF. The rearrangement uses TRBV7-3 and TRBJ2-3, with D maybe TRBD2 (5 bases). From germline, CDR1 is SGHTA and CDR2 FQGTGA. With 3 bases removed from V and 0 bases from J, the gap between germline ends came to 16 bases. The CDR3 is 17 amino acids.

The chain carries TRBV6-4 and TRBJ1-6; the match to TRBD1 covers 7 bases. The V gene end was trimmed by 3 bases and the J gene end by 7 bases; junction bases not matched to a gene: 3. CDR1 and CDR2 (germline): MRHNA, SNTAGT. The CDR3 is 14 amino acids. CDR3 amino acids: CASSEDRDNSPLHF. CDR3 in DNA: TGTGCCAGCAGTGAAGACAGGGACAATTCACCCCTCCACTTT.

The table lists this clone with a few counts. The gene calls are TRBV29-1 and TRBJ2-3, with D hard to call. The CDR3 loop spans 14 amino acids. Germline V CDR1 and CDR2: SQVTM, ANQGSEA. The V and J ends lost 4 bases and 0 bases respectively, with 11 bases between them. CDR3 protein: CSVAVAGSTDTQYF. In DNA form, the CDR3 reads TGCAGCGTTGCGGTGGCAGGAAGCACAGATACGCAGTATTTT.

This clone was seen more than once but under ten times. The genes are TRBV28 and TRBJ2-7; 7 bases are shared with TRBD2. CDR1 MDHEN and CDR2 SYDVKM come from the germline V gene. With 1 base clipped from V and 0 bases from J, the junction kept 6 bases outside the gene matches. The CDR3 spans 16 residues. The CDR3 DNA sequence: TGTGCCAGCAGTTTATTGGGGACTACCGCCTCCTACGAGCAGTACTTC. It is translated as CASSLLGTTASYEQYF.

The V call is TRBV5-1, the J call TRBJ2-1; D is undetermined. The CDR3 has 14 residues. Between the trimmed V and J ends, which lost 8 bases and 4 bases, there was a span of 16 bases. From germline, CDR1 is SGHRS and CDR2 YFSETQ. As DNA, the CDR3 is TGCGCCAGTCAAGAGTTCCCACTTTACAATGAGCAGTTCTTC. This gives the protein CASQEFPLYNEQFF. The variable domain in full, with the rest retrieved from reference TRBV5-1 and TRBJ2-1, is KAGVTQTPRYLIKTRGQQVTLSCSPISGHRSVSWYQQTPGQGLQFLFEYFSETQRNKGNFPGRFSGRQFSNSRSEMNVSTLELGDSALYLCASQEFPLYNEQFFGPGTRLTVL.

The chain employs TRBV28 and TRBJ1-6; a weak D match, TRBD1 (6 bases). The V gene lost 7 bases and the J gene lost 7 bases, with 23 bases spanning the gap. CDR3 size: 17 residues. The V gene's germline CDR1 is MDHEN and CDR2 SYDVKM. The CDR3, as DNA: TGTGCCAGCACCCTAAGCGGGACACGGGTAGGGAATTCACCCCTCCACTTT. Amino acid sequence: CASTLSGTRVGNSPLHF.

This clone was detected a few times. The rearrangement uses TRBV6-1 and TRBJ1-5; 11 bases are a match to TRBD1. CDR3 length equals 16 residues. Germline CDR1 and CDR2: MNHNS and SASEGT. After removal of 4 bases from V and 7 bases from J, the junction contained 9 bases not matched to a gene. The CDR3 here is CASSGPGQGGRQPQHF. The CDR3, as DNA: TGTGCCAGCAGTGGCCCGGGACAGGGGGGACGGCAGCCCCAGCATTTT.

In its sample, this clone was seen a few times. The chain employs TRBV20-1 and TRBJ1-2; D is undetermined. The CDR3 is made up of 11 amino acids. V was shortened by 6 bases and J by 0 bases, with 5 bases between the two germline ends. The germline CDR1 and CDR2 sequences are DFQATT and SNEGSKA (reference sequence). The CDR3 region is CSAGSNYGYTF. The CDR3 DNA reads as TGCAGTGCCGGGTCTAACTATGGCTACACCTTC.

The V gene is TRBV6-5, the J gene TRBJ1-2; 8 nucleotides align to TRBD1. Germline CDR1 is MNHEY and CDR2 is SVGAGI. There are 14 residues in the CDR3. With 6 bases clipped from V and 8 bases from J, the junction kept 11 bases outside the gene matches. Written as DNA, the CDR3 is TGTGCCAGCAGATTACCGGGACAGGTTCTCGGCTACACCTTC. Residues: CASRLPGQVLGYTF.

There are a few counts of this clone. The rearrangement links TRBV4-2 to TRBJ2-7; possibly TRBD2 for D (6 bases). V lost 0 bases, J lost 3 bases, and 12 bases lay in between. The length of the CDR3 is 15 residues. CDR1 and CDR2 from the germline V gene are LGHNA and YNFKEQ. The CDR3 DNA is TGTGCCAGCAGCCAAGATCCGGGACTTAACTACGAGCAGTACTTC. Encoded protein: CASSQDPGLNYEQYF.

This clone was found a few times. The chain recombines TRBV6-5 with TRBJ2-1; 9 positions match TRBD1. Looked up from germline, CDR1 is MNHEY and CDR2 is SVGAGI. The CDR3 loop spans 12 amino acids. Trimming cost V 6 bases and J 14 bases; bases outside gene matches: 8. The CDR3 is CASSPVRDREFF. The CDR3 nucleotides are TGTGCCAGCAGCCCCGTTAGGGACAGGGAGTTCTTC.

V usage is TRBV11-3 and J usage is TRBJ2-5; 7 bases align to TRBD1. This CDR3 has 15 amino acids. The germline CDR1 and CDR2 sequences are SGHNT and YENEEA. V lost 3 bases and J lost 5; bases outside the gene matches: 9. The CDR3 coding sequence is TGTGCCAGCAGCTTCGGGACAGTAGTAGGGGAGACCCAGTACTTC. This codes for CASSFGTVVGETQYF.

The chain is built from TRBV5-1 and TRBJ2-3; possibly TRBD2 for D (5 bases). The V gene lost 4 bases and the J gene lost 0 bases, with 9 bases spanning the gap. Germline V gene sequence: CDR1 SGHRS, CDR2 YFSETQ. The CDR3 is made up of 14 amino acids. The DNA for the CDR3 is TGCGCCAGCAGCCGGAGCGGTAGCACAGATACGCAGTATTTT. Translating it yields CASSRSGSTDTQYF. The variable domain in full, completed from reference TRBV5-1 and TRBJ2-3, reads KAGVTQTPRYLIKTRGQQVTLSCSPISGHRSVSWYQQTPGQGLQFLFEYFSETQRNKGNFPGRFSGRQFSNSRSEMNVSTLELGDSALYLCASSRSGSTDTQYFGPGTRLTVL.